This TCR beta chain was observed in a study of beta chain features in type 1 diabetes. Sequencing targeted expressed TCRB transcripts, as all isolated RNA had been reverse transcribed. Some clones are missing from TCRdb's copy, which holds only in-frame ones; the method was immunoSEQ multiplex PCR. The data contain around 44,000 clones, roughly half of them seen just once; the ten biggest clones take up approximately 2%. The CDR3 length is 13 residues. Trimming at V came to 6 bases and at J to 6 bases, leaving 7 bases not matched to a gene. Looked up from germline, CDR1 is MNHNS and CDR2 is SASEGT. Sample: Tregs from blood. The rearrangement joins TRBV6-1 to TRBJ2-7, with 8 bases lining up with TRBD1. The sequence was collected from a woman aged 18-30 years in good health. As DNA, the CDR3 is TGTGCCAGCAGCGCAGGGGGCCAGGGCGAGCAGTACTTC. Translating it yields CASSAGGQGEQYF.